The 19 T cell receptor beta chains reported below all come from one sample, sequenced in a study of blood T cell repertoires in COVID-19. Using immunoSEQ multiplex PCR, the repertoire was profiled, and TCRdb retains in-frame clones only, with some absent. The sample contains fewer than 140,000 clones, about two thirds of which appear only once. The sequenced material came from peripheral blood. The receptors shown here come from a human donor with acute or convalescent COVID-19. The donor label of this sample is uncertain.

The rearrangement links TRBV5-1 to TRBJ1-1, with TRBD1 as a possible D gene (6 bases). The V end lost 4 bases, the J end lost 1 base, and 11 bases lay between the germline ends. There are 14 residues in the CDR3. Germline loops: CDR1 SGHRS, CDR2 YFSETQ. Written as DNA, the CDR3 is TGCGCCAGCAGCGAAGGGGGAACGAACACTGAAGCTTTCTTT. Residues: CASSEGGTNTEAFF. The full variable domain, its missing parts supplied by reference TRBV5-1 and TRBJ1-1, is KAGVTQTPRYLIKTRGQQVTLSCSPISGHRSVSWYQQTPGQGLQFLFEYFSETQRNKGNFPGRFSGRQFSNSRSEMNVSTLELGDSALYLCASSEGGTNTEAFFGQGTRLTVV.

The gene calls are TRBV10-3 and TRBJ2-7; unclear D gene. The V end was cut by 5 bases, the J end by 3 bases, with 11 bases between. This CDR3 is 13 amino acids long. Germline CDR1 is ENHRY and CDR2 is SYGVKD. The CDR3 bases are TGTGCCATCAGTCCAAACCCCGGCTACGAGCAGTACTTC. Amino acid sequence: CAISPNPGYEQYF.

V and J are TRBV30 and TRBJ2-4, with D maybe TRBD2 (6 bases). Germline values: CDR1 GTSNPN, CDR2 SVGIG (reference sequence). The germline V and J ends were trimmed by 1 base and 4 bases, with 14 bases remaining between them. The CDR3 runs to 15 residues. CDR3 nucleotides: TGTGCCTGGAGTGGCGGAGGGCAGTCGAAAAACATTCAGTACTTC. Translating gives CAWSGGGQSKNIQYF.

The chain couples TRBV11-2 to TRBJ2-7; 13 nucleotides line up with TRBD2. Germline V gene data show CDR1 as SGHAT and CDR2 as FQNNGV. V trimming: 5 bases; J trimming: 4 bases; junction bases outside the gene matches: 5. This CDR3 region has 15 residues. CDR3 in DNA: TGTGCCAGCAGCCGAGCACTAGCGGGGGGGTACGAGCAGTACGTC. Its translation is CASSRALAGGYEQYV.

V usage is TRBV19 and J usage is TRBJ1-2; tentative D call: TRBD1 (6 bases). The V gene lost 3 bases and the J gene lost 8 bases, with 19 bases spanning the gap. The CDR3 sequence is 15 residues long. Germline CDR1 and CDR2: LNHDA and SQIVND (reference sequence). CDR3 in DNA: TGTGCCAGTAGTATCTCCCCGCGACAGGTTCGAGGCTACACCTTC. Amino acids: CASSISPRQVRGYTF. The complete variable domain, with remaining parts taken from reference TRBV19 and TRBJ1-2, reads DGGITQSPKYLFRKEGQNVTLSCEQNLNHDAMYWYRQDPGQGLRLIYYSQIVNDFQKGDIAEGYSVSREKKESFPLTVTSAQKNPTAFYLCASSISPRQVRGYTFGSGTRLTVV.

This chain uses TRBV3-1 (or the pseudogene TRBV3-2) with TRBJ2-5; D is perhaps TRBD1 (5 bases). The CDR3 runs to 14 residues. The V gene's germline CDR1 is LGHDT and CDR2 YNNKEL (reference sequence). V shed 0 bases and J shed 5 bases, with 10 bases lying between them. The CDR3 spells CASSQDVGRETQYF. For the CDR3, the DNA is TGTGCCAGCAGCCAAGATGTGGGGCGGGAGACCCAGTACTTC.

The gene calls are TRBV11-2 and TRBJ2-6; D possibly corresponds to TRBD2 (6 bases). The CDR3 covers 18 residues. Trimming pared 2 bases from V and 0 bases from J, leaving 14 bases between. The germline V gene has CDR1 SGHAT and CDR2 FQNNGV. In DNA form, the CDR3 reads TGTGCCAGCAGCTTATTCGGGGGATGGGCCTCTGGGGCCAACGTCCTGACTTTC. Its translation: CASSLFGGWASGANVLTF. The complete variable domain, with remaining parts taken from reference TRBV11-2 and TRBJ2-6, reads EAGVAQSPRYKIIEKRQSVAFWCNPISGHATLYWYQQILGQGPKLLIQFQNNGVVDDSQLPKDRFSAERLKGVDSTLKIQPAKLEDSAVYLCASSLFGGWASGANVLTFGAGSRLTVL.

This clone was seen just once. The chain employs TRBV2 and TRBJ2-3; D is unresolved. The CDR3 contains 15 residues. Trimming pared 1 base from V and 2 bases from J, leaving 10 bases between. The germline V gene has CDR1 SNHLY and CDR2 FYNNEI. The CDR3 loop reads CASSEGTVVTDTQYF. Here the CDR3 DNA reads TGTGCCAGCAGTGAAGGCACAGTCGTCACAGATACGCAGTATTTT. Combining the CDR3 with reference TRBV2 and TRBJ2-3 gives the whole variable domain EPEVTQTPSHQVTQMGQEVILRCVPISNHLYFYWYRQILGQKVEFLVSFYNNEISEKSEIFDDQFSVERPDGSNFTLKIRSTKLEDSAMYFCASSEGTVVTDTQYFGPGTRLTVL.

The CDR3 nucleotides are TGTGCCAGCAGCCAAGAGAGAACCCTTCAGGCAGTCACAGATACGCAGTATTTT. Its protein is CASSQERTLQAVTDTQYF. The rearrangement uses TRBV3-1 (or the pseudogene TRBV3-2) and TRBJ2-3; no definite D call. Trimming left V 0 bases short and J 2 bases short, with 18 bases between. Germline loops: CDR1 LGHDT, CDR2 YNNKEL (reference sequence). This CDR3 spans 18 amino acids.

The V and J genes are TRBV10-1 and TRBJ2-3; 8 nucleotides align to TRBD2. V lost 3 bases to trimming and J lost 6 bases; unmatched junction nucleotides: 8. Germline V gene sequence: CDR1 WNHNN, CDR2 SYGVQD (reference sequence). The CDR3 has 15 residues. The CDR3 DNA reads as TGCGCCAGCAGTGACCGGGGGGGGGACCAGGATACGCAGTATTTT. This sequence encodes CASSDRGGDQDTQYF.

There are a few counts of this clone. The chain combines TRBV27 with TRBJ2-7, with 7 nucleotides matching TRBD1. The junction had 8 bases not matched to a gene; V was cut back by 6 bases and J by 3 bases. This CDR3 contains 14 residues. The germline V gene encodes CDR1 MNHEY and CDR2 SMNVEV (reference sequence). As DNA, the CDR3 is TGTGCCAGCAGCCCTGCCGGGACAGTCTACGAGCAGTACTTC. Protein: CASSPAGTVYEQYF.

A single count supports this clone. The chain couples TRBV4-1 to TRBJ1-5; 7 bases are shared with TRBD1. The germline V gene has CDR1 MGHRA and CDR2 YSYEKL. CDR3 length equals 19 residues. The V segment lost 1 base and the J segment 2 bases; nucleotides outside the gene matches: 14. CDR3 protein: CASSQVFRGFQGGNQPQHF. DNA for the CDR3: TGCGCCAGCAGCCAAGTATTTCGGGGATTTCAGGGGGGCAATCAGCCCCAGCATTTT.

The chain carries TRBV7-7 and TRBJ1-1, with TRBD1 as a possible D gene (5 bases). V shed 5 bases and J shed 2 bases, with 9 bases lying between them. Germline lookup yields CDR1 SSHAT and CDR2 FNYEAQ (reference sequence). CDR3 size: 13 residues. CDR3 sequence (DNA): TGTGCCAGCAGCCAGGGCATAAACACTGAAGCTTTCTTT. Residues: CASSQGINTEAFF.

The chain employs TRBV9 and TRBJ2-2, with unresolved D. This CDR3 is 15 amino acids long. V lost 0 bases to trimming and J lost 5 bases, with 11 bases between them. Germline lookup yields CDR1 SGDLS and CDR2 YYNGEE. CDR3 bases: TGTGCCAGCAGCGTAGCCGCGAAGAGGACCGGGGAGCTGTTTTTT. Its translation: CASSVAAKRTGELFF.

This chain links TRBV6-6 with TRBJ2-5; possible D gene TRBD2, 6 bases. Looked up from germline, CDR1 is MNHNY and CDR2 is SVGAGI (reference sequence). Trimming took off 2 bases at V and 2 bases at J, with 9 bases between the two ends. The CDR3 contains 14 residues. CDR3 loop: CASSYGGSQETQYF. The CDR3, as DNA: TGTGCCAGCAGTTACGGAGGGTCACAAGAGACCCAGTACTTC.

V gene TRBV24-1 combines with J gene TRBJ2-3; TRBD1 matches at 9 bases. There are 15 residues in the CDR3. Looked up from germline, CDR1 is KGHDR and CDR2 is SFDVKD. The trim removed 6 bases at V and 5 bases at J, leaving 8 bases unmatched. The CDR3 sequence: CATSSTGGRGDTQYF. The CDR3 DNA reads TGTGCCACCAGTTCTACAGGGGGCAGGGGAGATACGCAGTATTTT.

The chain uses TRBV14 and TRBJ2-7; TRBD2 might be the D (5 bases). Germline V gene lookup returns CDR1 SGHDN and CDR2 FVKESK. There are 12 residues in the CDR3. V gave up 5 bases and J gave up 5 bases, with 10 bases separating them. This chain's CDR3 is CASSYGLNEQYF. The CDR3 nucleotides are TGTGCCAGCAGCTACGGACTTAACGAGCAGTACTTC. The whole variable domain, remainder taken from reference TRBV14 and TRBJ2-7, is EAGVTQFPSHSVIEKGQTVTLRCDPISGHDNLYWYRRVMGKEIKFLLHFVKESKQDESGMPNNRFLAERTGGTYSTLKVQPAELEDSGVYFCASSYGLNEQYFGPGTRLTVT.

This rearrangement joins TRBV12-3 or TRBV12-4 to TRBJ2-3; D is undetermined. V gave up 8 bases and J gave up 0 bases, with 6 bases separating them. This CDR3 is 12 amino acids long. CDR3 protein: CASAASTDTQYF. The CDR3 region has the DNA TGTGCCAGCGCAGCGAGCACAGATACGCAGTATTTT.

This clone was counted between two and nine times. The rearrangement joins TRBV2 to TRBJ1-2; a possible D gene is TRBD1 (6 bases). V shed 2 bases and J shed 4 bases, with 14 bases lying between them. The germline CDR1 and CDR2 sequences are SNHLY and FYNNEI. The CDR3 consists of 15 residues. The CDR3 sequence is CASSETGRRVYGYTF. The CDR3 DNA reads TGTGCCAGCAGTGAAACAGGGAGAAGGGTCTATGGCTACACCTTC.